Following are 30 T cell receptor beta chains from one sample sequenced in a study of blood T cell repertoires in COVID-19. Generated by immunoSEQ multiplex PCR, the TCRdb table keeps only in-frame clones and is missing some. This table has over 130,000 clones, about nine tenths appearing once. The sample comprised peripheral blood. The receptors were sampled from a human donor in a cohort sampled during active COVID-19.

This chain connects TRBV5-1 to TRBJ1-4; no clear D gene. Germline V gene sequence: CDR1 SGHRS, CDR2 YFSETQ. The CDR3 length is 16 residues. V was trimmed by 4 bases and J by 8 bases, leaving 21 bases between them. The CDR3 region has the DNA TGCGCCAGCAGCCCCACGCCGCGTTCGGGCGGGGAAAAACTGTTTTTT. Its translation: CASSPTPRSGGEKLFF.

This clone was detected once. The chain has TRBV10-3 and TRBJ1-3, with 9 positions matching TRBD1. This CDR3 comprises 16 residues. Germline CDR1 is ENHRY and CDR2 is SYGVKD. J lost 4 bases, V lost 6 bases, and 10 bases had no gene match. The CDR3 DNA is TGTGCCATCAGGGCTTTGACCGGGACAGGGGGAAACACCATATATTTT. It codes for CAIRALTGTGGNTIYF.

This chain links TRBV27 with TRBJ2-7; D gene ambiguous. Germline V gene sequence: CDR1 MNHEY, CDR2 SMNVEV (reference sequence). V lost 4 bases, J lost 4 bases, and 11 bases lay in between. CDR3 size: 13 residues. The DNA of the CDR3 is TGTGCCAGCAGTTGGGCTTCCTCTTACGAGCAGTACTTC. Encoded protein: CASSWASSYEQYF.

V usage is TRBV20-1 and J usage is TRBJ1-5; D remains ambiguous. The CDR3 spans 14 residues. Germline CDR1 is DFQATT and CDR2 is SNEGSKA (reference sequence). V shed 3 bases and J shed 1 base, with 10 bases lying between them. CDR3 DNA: TGCAGTGCTAGTGGGAGGGCAAGCAATCAGCCCCAGCATTTT. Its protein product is CSASGRASNQPQHF.

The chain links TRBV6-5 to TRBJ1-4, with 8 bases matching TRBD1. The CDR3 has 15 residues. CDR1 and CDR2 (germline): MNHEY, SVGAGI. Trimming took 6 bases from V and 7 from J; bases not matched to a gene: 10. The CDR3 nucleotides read TGTGCCAGCAGGACATCCAGGGGGCAAGGTGAAAAACTGTTTTTT. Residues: CASRTSRGQGEKLFF.

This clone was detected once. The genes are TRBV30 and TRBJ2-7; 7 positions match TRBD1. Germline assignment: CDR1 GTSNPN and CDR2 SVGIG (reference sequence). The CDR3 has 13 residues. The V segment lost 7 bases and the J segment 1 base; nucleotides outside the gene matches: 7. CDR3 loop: CASTGTDSYEQYF. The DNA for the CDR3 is TGTGCCTCTACCGGGACAGATTCCTACGAGCAGTACTTC.

The CDR3 reads CASSYNSGGASQFF. The CDR3 nucleotides are TGTGCCAGCAGTTACAATAGCGGGGGTGCCTCTCAGTTCTTC. The chain is built from TRBV6-5 and TRBJ2-1, with 9 bases identical to TRBD2. Germline V CDR1 and CDR2: MNHEY, SVGAGI. This CDR3 is 14 amino acids long. J gave up 13 bases and V 2 bases, and 9 bases lay outside the gene matches.

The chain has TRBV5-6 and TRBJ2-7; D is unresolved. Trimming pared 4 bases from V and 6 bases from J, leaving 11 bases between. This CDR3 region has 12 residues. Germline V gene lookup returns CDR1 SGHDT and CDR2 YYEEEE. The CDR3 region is CASSTYRVEQYF. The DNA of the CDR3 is TGTGCCAGCAGCACGTACCGGGTCGAGCAGTACTTC.

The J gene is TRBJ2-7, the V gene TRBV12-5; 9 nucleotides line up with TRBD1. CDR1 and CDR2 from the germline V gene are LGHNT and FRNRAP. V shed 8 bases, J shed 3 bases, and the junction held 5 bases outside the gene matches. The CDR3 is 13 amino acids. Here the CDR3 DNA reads TGTGCTAGTAGGACAGGGGAAAGCTACGAGCAGTACTTC. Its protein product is CASRTGESYEQYF.

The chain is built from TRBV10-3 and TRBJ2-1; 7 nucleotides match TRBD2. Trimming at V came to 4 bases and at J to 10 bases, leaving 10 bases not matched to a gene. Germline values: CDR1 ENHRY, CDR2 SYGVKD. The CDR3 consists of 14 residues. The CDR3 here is CAISGGQGAGEQFF. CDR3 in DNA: TGTGCCATCAGTGGTGGGCAGGGAGCGGGGGAGCAGTTCTTC.

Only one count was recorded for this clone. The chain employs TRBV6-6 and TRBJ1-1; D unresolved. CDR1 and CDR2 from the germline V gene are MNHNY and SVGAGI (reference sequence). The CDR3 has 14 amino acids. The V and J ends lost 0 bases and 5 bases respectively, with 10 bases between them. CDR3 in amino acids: CASSYSSGGTEAFF. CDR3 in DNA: TGTGCCAGCAGTTACTCTAGTGGAGGTACTGAAGCTTTCTTT.

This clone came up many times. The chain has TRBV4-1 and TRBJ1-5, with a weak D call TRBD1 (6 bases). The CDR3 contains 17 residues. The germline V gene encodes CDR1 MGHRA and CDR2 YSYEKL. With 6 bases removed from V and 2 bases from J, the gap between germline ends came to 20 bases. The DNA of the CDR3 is TGCGCCAGCAGTCCCGGTCCCCTCGGGGGGCGCAATCAGCCCCAGCATTTT. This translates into CASSPGPLGGRNQPQHF.

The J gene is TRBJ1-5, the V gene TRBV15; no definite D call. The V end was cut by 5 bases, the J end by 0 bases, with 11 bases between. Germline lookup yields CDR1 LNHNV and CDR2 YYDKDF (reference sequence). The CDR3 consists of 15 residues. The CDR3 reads CATSSDTNSNQPQHF. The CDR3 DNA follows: TGTGCCACCAGCTCAGACACAAATAGCAATCAGCCCCAGCATTTT.

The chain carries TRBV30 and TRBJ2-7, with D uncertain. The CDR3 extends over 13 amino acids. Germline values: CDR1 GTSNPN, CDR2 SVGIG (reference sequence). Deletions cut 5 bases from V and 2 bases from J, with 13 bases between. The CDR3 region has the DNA TGTGCCTGGTCCCGCGGCACGGCCTACGAGCAGTACTTC. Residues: CAWSRGTAYEQYF. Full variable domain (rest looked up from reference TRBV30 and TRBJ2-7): SQTIHQWPATLVQPVGSPLSLECTVEGTSNPNLYWYRQAAGRGLQLLFYSVGIGQISSEVPQNLSASRPQDRQFILSSKKLLLSDSGFYLCAWSRGTAYEQYFGPGTRLTVT.

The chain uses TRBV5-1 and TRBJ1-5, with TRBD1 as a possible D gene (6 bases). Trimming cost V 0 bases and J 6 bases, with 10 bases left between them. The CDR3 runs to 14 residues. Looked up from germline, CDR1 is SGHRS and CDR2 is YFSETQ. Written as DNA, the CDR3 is TGCGCCAGCAGCTTGGACAGGGCCAGTCAGCCCCAGCATTTT. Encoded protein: CASSLDRASQPQHF.

The CDR3 region has the DNA TGTGCCAGCAGTTTACGGGGGGGGCGGGAAGATACGCAGTATTTT. It yields the protein CASSLRGGREDTQYF. The J gene is TRBJ2-3, the V gene TRBV27; 8 positions match TRBD2. CDR3 size: 15 residues. The J segment lost 5 bases and the V segment lost 2 bases, leaving 6 bases of the junction unmatched. CDR1 is MNHEY, CDR2 SMNVEV, per germline (reference sequence).

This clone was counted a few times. The CDR3 DNA is TGTGCCAGCATCATGACTAGCGGGGGAACAAGCTCCTACAATGAGCAGTTCTTC. Translation: CASIMTSGGTSSYNEQFF. V is TRBV11-2 and J is TRBJ2-1, with 12 positions matching TRBD2. CDR1 is SGHAT and CDR2 is FQNNGV in the germline V gene. The length of the CDR3 is 18 residues. Unmatched junction bases numbered 10, after V lost 7 bases and J lost 0 bases.

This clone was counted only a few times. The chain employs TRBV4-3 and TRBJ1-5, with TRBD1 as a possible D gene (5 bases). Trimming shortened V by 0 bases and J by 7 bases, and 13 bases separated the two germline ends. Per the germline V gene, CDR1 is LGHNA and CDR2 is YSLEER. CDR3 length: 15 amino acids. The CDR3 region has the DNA TGCGCCAGCAGCCAAGATAGGGGCAGAGGACAGCCCCAGCATTTT. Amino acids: CASSQDRGRGQPQHF.

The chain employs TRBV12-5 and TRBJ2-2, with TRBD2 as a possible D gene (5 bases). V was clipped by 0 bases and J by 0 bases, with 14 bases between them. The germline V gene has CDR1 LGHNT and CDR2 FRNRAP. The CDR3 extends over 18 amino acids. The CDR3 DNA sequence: TGTGCTAGTGGTTTGGTACCCGGGGAATCTCCGAACACCGGGGAGCTGTTTTTT. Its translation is CASGLVPGESPNTGELFF. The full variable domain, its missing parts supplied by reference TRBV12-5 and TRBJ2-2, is DARVTQTPRHKVTEMGQEVTMRCQPILGHNTVFWYRQTMMQGLELLAYFRNRAPLDDSGMPKDRFSAEMPDATLATLKIQPSEPRDSAVYFCASGLVPGESPNTGELFFGEGSRLTVL.

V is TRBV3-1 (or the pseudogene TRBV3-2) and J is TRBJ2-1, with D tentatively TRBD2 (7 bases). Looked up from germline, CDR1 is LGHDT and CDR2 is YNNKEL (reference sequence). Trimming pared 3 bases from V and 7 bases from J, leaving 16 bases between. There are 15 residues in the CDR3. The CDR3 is CASSHLGGQDNEQFF. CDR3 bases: TGTGCCAGCAGCCATCTGGGGGGGCAGGATAATGAGCAGTTCTTC.

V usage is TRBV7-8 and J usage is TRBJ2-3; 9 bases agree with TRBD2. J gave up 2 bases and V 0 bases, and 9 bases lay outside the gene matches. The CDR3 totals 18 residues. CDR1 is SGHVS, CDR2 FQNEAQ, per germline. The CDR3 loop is CASSLARRLAGPTDTQYF. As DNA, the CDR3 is TGTGCCAGCAGCTTAGCTCGGCGGCTAGCGGGGCCCACAGATACGCAGTATTTT.

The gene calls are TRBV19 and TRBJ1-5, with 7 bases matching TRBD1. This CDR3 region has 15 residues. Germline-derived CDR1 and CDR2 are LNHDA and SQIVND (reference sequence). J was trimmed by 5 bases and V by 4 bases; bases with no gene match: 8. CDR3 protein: CASSKADRHHQPQHF. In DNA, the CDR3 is TGTGCCAGTAGTAAGGCGGACAGGCACCATCAGCCCCAGCATTTT.

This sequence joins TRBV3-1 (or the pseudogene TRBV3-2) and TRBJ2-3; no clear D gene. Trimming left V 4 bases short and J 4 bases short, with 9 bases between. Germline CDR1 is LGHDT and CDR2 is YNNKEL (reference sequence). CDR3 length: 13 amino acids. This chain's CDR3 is CASSLVGSDTQYF. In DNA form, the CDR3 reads TGTGCCAGCAGCCTTGTCGGTTCAGATACGCAGTATTTT.

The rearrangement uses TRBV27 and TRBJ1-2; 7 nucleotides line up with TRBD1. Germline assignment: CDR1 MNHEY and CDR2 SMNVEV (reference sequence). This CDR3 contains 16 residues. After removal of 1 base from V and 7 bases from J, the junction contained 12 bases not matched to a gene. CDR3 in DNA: TGTGCCAGCAGTTTATATAGGGGGCAATTCTCGGGTGGCTACACCTTC. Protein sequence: CASSLYRGQFSGGYTF.

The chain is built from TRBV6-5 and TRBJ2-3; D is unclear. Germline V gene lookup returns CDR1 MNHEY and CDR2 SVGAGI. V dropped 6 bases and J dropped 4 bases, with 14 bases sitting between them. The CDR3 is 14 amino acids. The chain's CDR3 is CASRVDGPADTQYF. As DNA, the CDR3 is TGTGCCAGCAGGGTTGATGGCCCAGCAGATACGCAGTATTTT.

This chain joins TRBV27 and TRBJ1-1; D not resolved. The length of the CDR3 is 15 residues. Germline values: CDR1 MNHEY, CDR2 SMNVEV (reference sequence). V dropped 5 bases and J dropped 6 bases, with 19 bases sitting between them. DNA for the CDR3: TGTGCCAGCAGTCGCCAAGGTATGGCGGGCGCTGAAGCTTTCTTT. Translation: CASSRQGMAGAEAFF.

The CDR3: CASSPNGGIHQETQYF. In DNA, the CDR3 is TGTGCCAGCAGCCCTAATGGAGGAATCCACCAAGAGACCCAGTACTTC. The chain couples TRBV7-6 to TRBJ2-5, with D possibly TRBD2 on 5 matching bases. The length of the CDR3 is 16 residues. Germline loops: CDR1 SGHVS, CDR2 FNYEAQ. Trimming removed 5 bases at V and 0 bases at J, with 16 bases between.

The DNA of the CDR3 is TGTGCCACCATCCCGACAGGGTTGAATTCACCCCTCCACTTT. The encoded protein is CATIPTGLNSPLHF. The gene calls are TRBV6-5 and TRBJ1-6, with 7 bases aligning to TRBD1. The CDR3 spans 14 residues. V lost 10 bases to trimming and J lost 7 bases; unmatched junction nucleotides: 10. Per the germline V gene, CDR1 is MNHEY and CDR2 is SVGAGI.

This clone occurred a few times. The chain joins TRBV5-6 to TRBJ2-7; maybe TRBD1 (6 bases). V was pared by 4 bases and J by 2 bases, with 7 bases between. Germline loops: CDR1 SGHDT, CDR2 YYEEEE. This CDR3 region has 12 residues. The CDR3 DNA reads TGTGCCAGCAGCGGACAGACCTACGAGCAGTACTTC. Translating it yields CASSGQTYEQYF.

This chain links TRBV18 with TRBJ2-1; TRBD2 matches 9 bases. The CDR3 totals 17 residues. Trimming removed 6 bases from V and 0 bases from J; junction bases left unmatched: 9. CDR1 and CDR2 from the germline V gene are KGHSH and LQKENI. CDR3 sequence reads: CASSTSAGGLSYNEQFF. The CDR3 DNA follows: TGTGCCAGCTCGACCAGTGCGGGGGGGCTCTCCTACAATGAGCAGTTCTTC.